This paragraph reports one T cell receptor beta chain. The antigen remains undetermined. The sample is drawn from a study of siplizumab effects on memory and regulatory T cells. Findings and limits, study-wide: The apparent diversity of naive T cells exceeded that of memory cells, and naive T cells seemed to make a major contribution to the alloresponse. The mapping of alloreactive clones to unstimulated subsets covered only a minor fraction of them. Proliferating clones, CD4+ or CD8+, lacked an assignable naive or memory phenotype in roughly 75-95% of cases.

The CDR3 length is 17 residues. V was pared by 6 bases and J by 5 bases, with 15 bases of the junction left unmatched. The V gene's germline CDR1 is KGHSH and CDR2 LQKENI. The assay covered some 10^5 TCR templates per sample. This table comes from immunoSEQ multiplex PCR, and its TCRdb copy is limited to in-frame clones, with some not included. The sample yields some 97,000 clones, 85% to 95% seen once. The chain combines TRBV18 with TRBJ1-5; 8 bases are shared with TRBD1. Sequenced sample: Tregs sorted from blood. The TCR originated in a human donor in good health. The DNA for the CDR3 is TGTGCCAGCTCCCGTTACGGGACAGGTCTAAGGGATCAGCCCCAGCATTTT. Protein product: CASSRYGTGLRDQPQHF.